The 16 T cell receptor beta chains in this list originate from one sample, sequenced in a study of blood T cell repertoires in COVID-19. Repertoires were generated with immunoSEQ multiplex PCR, while TCRdb's copy carries only in-frame clones and drops some. This table has about 200,000 clones, approximately 90% appearing once. The sequenced sample was peripheral blood. These receptor sequences come from a man in his fifties or sixties with COVID-19, enrolled during active disease.

The chain has TRBV5-4 and TRBJ1-5; D is perhaps TRBD1 (6 bases). Germline CDR1 reads SGHNT; CDR2 reads YYREEE (reference sequence). Trimming cost V 4 bases and J 8 bases, with 16 bases left between them. The CDR3 runs 14 residues. The CDR3, as DNA: TGTGCCAGCAGCGCTGGGGGGGGCAGGGAGCCCCAGCATTTT. This translates into CASSAGGGREPQHF.

This chain joins TRBV11-2 and TRBJ2-2, with 7 bases aligning to TRBD1. V shed 7 bases and J 2 bases; nucleotides not matched to a gene: 13. CDR1 and CDR2 from the germline V gene are SGHAT and FQNNGV. The CDR3 covers 17 residues. The CDR3, as DNA: TGTGCCAGCACCTCATTGATGAGGGACAGAAACACCGGGGAGCTGTTTTTT. Translation: CASTSLMRDRNTGELFF.

V is TRBV4-1 and J is TRBJ2-3; D might be TRBD2 (5 bases). CDR1 is MGHRA and CDR2 is YSYEKL in the germline V gene. The CDR3 is 16 residues long. Trimming stripped 3 bases from V and 1 base from J, with 14 bases between. CDR3 nucleotides: TGCGCCAGCAGCCAGGGTCTAGCTTCGCGCACAGATACGCAGTATTTT. It codes for CASSQGLASRTDTQYF.

The chain is built from TRBV24-1 and TRBJ2-3, with D maybe TRBD2 (6 bases). This CDR3 region has 15 residues. V was trimmed by 4 bases and J by 1 base, leaving 11 bases between them. CDR1 is KGHDR and CDR2 is SFDVKD in the germline V gene. The CDR3 bases are TGTGCCACCAGTGACCCCTCGGGGGGCACAGATACGCAGTATTTT. Protein product: CATSDPSGGTDTQYF.

This chain links TRBV30 with TRBJ1-5, with a tentative D call TRBD1 (6 bases). Looked up from germline, CDR1 is GTSNPN and CDR2 is SVGIG (reference sequence). The CDR3 length is 14 residues. The V gene lost 0 bases and the J gene lost 3 bases, with 9 bases spanning the gap. The CDR3 sequence: CAWSVTGPNQPQHF. The CDR3 region has the DNA TGTGCCTGGAGTGTTACAGGGCCCAATCAGCCCCAGCATTTT.

The rearrangement links TRBV10-3 to TRBJ2-3; TRBD2 agrees at 11 bases. V was clipped by 11 bases and J by 5 bases; unmatched bases: 9. CDR1 ENHRY and CDR2 SYGVKD come from the germline V gene. The CDR3 is made up of 14 amino acids. DNA for the CDR3: TGTGCCTTAGCGGGAGGGCCAGCGGGAGATACGCAGTATTTT. It is translated as CALAGGPAGDTQYF.

The chain joins TRBV30 to TRBJ1-6; possible D gene TRBD1, 5 bases. There are 16 residues in the CDR3. CDR1 is GTSNPN, CDR2 SVGIG, per germline (reference sequence). V dropped 8 bases and J dropped 10 bases, with 27 bases sitting between them. The CDR3 DNA is TGTGCCCGCGGGCACCTCCTGGGGCGGGATCGCTCACCCCTCCACTTT. Protein: CARGHLLGRDRSPLHF.

The chain links TRBV5-1 to TRBJ2-3, with 13 bases matching TRBD2. Losses at the gene ends were 3 bases for V and 6 bases for J; bases not matched to a gene: 7. CDR1 SGHRS and CDR2 YFSETQ come from the germline V gene. The CDR3 is 16 amino acids. The CDR3 here is CASSSAGLAGTDTQYF. CDR3 sequence (DNA): TGCGCCAGCAGCTCAGCGGGACTAGCGGGAACGGATACGCAGTATTTT.

CDR3 DNA: TGTGCCTGGAGTGTACGGCGGGGGAAGCAGTTCTTC. The encoded protein is CAWSVRRGKQFF. The V call is TRBV30, the J call TRBJ2-1; 7 positions agree with TRBD2. Germline V gene data show CDR1 as GTSNPN and CDR2 as SVGIG (reference sequence). This CDR3 contains 12 residues. V was pared by 0 bases and J by 11 bases, with 4 bases of the junction left unmatched.

The genes are TRBV30 and TRBJ1-1; perhaps TRBD1 as D (5 bases). Per the germline V gene, CDR1 is GTSNPN and CDR2 is SVGIG (reference sequence). The germline V and J ends were trimmed by 3 bases and 10 bases, with 18 bases remaining between them. The CDR3 totals 13 residues. The CDR3 loop is CAWRHSGNLRAFF. The CDR3 bases are TGTGCCTGGAGACATTCAGGGAACCTTAGAGCTTTCTTT.

The chain is built from TRBV7-3 and TRBJ1-5; tentative D call: TRBD1 (5 bases). V lost 4 bases and J lost 7, with 14 bases in between. In germline, CDR1 is SGHTA, CDR2 FQGTGA. CDR3 length equals 14 residues. The CDR3 DNA reads as TGTGCCAGCAGCTCCCAGGGCGGAGGGCAGCCCCAGCATTTT. Protein: CASSSQGGGQPQHF.

The CDR3 is CASSQDRHSNSPLHF. The CDR3 DNA follows: TGTGCCAGCAGCCAGGACAGGCATAGCAATTCACCCCTCCACTTT. The V and J genes are TRBV7-2 and TRBJ1-6; 7 nucleotides agree with TRBD1. Germline CDR1 reads SGHTA; CDR2 reads FQGNSA. Unmatched junction bases numbered 8, after V lost 5 bases and J lost 7 bases. This CDR3 is 15 amino acids long.

The CDR3 sequence is CASSLRGYEQYF. The CDR3 DNA is TGCGCCAGCAGCCTAAGGGGTTACGAGCAGTACTTC. The chain links TRBV5-1 to TRBJ2-7; TRBD1 might be the D (5 bases). V lost 4 bases, J lost 4 bases, and 9 bases lay in between. The CDR3 runs 12 residues. The V gene's germline CDR1 is SGHRS and CDR2 YFSETQ.

The chain joins TRBV7-6 to TRBJ1-3; D is unresolved. V was clipped by 1 base and J by 0 bases, with 19 bases between them. This CDR3 region has 19 residues. Germline CDR1 reads SGHVS; CDR2 reads FNYEAQ. The CDR3: CASSLVSRERSPSGNTIYF. The CDR3 DNA sequence: TGTGCCAGCAGCTTAGTTAGCCGGGAAAGAAGTCCCTCTGGAAACACCATATATTTT.

The chain recombines TRBV7-8 with TRBJ1-2; possibly TRBD1 for D (6 bases). The germline gives CDR1 SGHVS, CDR2 FQNEAQ. V shed 0 bases and J shed 4 bases, with 15 bases lying between them. The CDR3 spans 16 residues. In nucleotides, the CDR3 is TGTGCCAGCAGCTTAGCGATTTGGGCAGGGGCCTATGGCTACACCTTC. This sequence encodes CASSLAIWAGAYGYTF.

The chain joins TRBV28 to TRBJ1-6; the D is unclear. V gave up 7 bases and J gave up 2 bases, with 15 bases separating them. Germline lookup yields CDR1 MDHEN and CDR2 SYDVKM. The CDR3 is 16 amino acids. The CDR3 reads CASTTAGTTYNSPLHF. The CDR3 nucleotides are TGTGCCAGCACAACCGCGGGAACCACCTATAATTCACCCCTCCACTTT.